Detailed here is one T cell receptor (beta chain). As yet, its antigen is unknown. This entry is derived from a study of glioma-infiltrating T cells after dendritic cell vaccination. The wider study: Dendritic cells derived from monocytes and pulsed with autologous tumor lysate formed the vaccine. Findings and caveats of the study: Estimated pretreatment TIL content predicted outcome after dendritic cell vaccination. TCR clonality showed no direct relationship with survival.

V dropped 2 bases and J dropped 4 bases, with 9 bases sitting between them. The CDR3 has 13 amino acids. From germline, CDR1 is SGHRS and CDR2 YFSETQ. Primers: 60 V beta forward and 13 J beta reverse. This table comes from immunoSEQ multiplex PCR, and its TCRdb copy is limited to in-frame clones, with some not included. Of approximately 100,000 clones in the sample, around 81% were seen once. The sequence was collected from a human donor with glioblastoma. This sample comprised blood, obtained before dendritic cell vaccination. The rearrangement joins TRBV5-1 to TRBJ2-5; the D gene is possibly TRBD2 (5 bases). In nucleotides, the CDR3 is TGCGCCAGCAGCTTCGGGGAAGGAGAGACCCAGTACTTC. The encoded protein is CASSFGEGETQYF.